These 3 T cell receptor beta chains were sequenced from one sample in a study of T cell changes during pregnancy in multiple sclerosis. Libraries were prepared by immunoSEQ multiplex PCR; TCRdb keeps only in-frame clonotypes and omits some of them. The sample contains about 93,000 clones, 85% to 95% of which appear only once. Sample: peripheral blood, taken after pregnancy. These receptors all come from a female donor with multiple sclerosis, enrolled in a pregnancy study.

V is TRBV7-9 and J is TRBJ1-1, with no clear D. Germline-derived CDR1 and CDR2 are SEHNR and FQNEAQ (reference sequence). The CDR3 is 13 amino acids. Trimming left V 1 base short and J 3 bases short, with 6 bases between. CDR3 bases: TGTGCCAGCAGCTTAGTGGAGGACACTGAAGCTTTCTTT. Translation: CASSLVEDTEAFF.

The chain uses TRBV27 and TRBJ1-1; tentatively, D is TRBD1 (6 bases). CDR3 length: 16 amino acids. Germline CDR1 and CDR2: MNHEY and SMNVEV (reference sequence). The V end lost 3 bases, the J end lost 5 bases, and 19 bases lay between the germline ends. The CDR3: CASSFSGTFEATEAFF. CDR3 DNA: TGTGCCAGCAGTTTCTCCGGGACATTCGAGGCGACTGAAGCTTTCTTT.

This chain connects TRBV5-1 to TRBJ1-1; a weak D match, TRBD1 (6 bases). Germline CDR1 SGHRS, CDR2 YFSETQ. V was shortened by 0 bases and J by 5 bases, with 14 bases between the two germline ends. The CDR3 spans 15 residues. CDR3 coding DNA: TGCGCCAGCAGCTTGGTAGAGGGGGTCCGGACTGAAGCTTTCTTT. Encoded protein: CASSLVEGVRTEAFF.